This is a list of T cell receptor beta chains from one sample in a study of T cell responses to AZD1222 COVID-19 vaccine. The table came from immunoSEQ multiplex PCR; TCRdb's copy has only in-frame clones and leaves some out. The profile covers about 92,000 clones, with 85% to 90% appearing a single time and about 2.5% taken by the ten largest. The specimen comprised peripheral blood, sampled on day 0 of AZD1222 vaccination. These receptors were taken from an adult in good health. Each CDR3 is given without its conserved first and last residue. Fields, in order: V gene, CDR3 protein.

TRBV3-1/TRBV3-2 | ASSQDRRVLT
TRBV7-8 | ASSLALTGRGRASTDTQY
TRBV28 | ASSPVTSNYEQY
TRBV3-1/TRBV3-2 | ASSHLTGAEQY
TRBV4-2 | ASSQQVNTEAF
TRBV19 | ASTFDEASSGNTIY
TRBV30 | AWSRMSNQPQH
TRBV19 | ASSIAGGYGYT
TRBV5-5 | ASGPMDGYT
TRBV2 | ASGRESYEQY
TRBV5-1 | ASSLVGDVNYGYT
TRBV28 | ATRRGRNSPLH
TRBV12-3/TRBV12-4 | ASSFSYTDTQY
TRBV3-1/TRBV3-2 | ASSRGQVNEKLF